Shown below are 7 T cell receptor beta chains from a single sample sequenced in a study of blood T cells in healthy people across ages. A second roughly 6 to 12 cycle PCR used barcoded and J-beta primers. TCRdb ran MiXCR on the 5' RACE reads and lists one entry per CDR3 protein. The top ten clones hold under 4% of a sample with some 760,000 distinct CDR3 sequences, 20% to 30% of them seen once. These data also featured in a second study, about T cells of mothers and their children.

The material sequenced was blood. These receptors came from a boy between 10 and 17 years old in good health.

V gene TRBV5-6 combines with J gene TRBJ2-7; perhaps TRBD1 as D (5 bases). Per germline, CDR1 SGHDT and CDR2 YYEEEE. Trimming stripped 1 base from V and 7 bases from J, with 18 bases between. The CDR3 length is 15 residues. CDR3: CASSLSWGGRAEQYF. CDR3 nucleotide sequence: TGTGCCAGCAGCTTGAGCTGGGGCGGAAGAGCAGAGCAGTACTTC.

CDR3 amino acids: CSATGLAGGNEQFF. For the CDR3, the DNA is TGCAGTGCTACCGGACTAGCGGGAGGTAATGAGCAGTTCTTC. The V call is TRBV20-1, the J call TRBJ2-1; 14 positions match TRBD2. CDR1 and CDR2 (germline): DFQATT, SNEGSKA (reference sequence). This CDR3 spans 14 amino acids. V gave up 4 bases and J gave up 7 bases; unmatched junction bases: 3.

The chain is built from TRBV7-8 and TRBJ2-7; TRBD2 matches 7 bases. After removal of 5 bases from V and 6 bases from J, the junction contained 13 bases not matched to a gene. The CDR3 contains 15 residues. Germline loops: CDR1 SGHVS, CDR2 FQNEAQ. CDR3 nucleotide sequence: TGTGCCAGCAGCCCATATCGGGGGAGGGACTTCGAGCAGTACTTC. This encodes CASSPYRGRDFEQYF.

The gene calls are TRBV20-1 and TRBJ2-7; no firm D call. The CDR3 totals 8 residues. Trimming shortened V by 6 bases and J by 6 bases, and 3 bases separated the two germline ends. In germline, CDR1 is DFQATT, CDR2 SNEGSKA (reference sequence). Written as DNA, the CDR3 is TGCAGTGCAGGCGAGCAGTACTTC. It codes for CSAGEQYF.

This clonotype occurred a few times. This CDR3 is CASSYPKVGRRQETQYF. CDR3 nucleotide sequence: TGTGCCAGCAGCTACCCCAAGGTGGGCCGGAGACAAGAGACCCAGTACTTC. The chain recombines TRBV7-9 with TRBJ2-5, with unresolved D. Trimming took off 4 bases at V and 2 bases at J, with 20 bases between the two ends. The CDR3 runs to 17 residues. Germline V CDR1 and CDR2: SEHNR, FQNEAQ (reference sequence).

The sample holds a few counts of this clonotype. The chain uses TRBV28 and TRBJ2-7, with no clear D. Germline V lookup: CDR1 MDHEN, CDR2 SYDVKM. Trimming left V 1 base short and J 7 bases short, with 8 bases between. This CDR3 has 12 amino acids. This chain's CDR3 is CASSLSLTEQYF. CDR3 DNA sequence: TGTGCCAGCAGTTTATCCCTGACAGAGCAGTACTTC.

V usage is TRBV20-1 and J usage is TRBJ2-2; TRBD1 is a possible D gene (6 bases). Trimming left V 5 bases short and J 1 base short, with 8 bases between. The CDR3 consists of 13 residues. Germline CDR1 reads DFQATT; CDR2 reads SNEGSKA (reference sequence). The CDR3 sequence: CSAWTVNTGELFF. The CDR3 region has the DNA TGCAGTGCTTGGACAGTGAACACCGGGGAGCTGTTTTTT.